This TCR beta chain was observed in a study of T cells in localized non-small cell lung cancer. Broader study findings: A median of about 60 of the top 100 tumor clones appeared in adjacent lung, which was paired and uninvolved.

Trimming removed 4 bases at V and 3 bases at J, with 13 bases between. The CDR3 extends over 15 amino acids. Germline CDR1 and CDR2: MDHEN and SYDVKM. A note on this clone: Antigen: not known.

TCRdb's copy holds only in-frame clones and misses some; the assay was immunoSEQ multiplex PCR. The sample records about 53,000 clones, approximately 80% being singletons. The V gene is TRBV28, the J gene TRBJ1-5; D may be TRBD1 (5 bases). The sequencing used peripheral blood mononuclear cells, collected before any cancer treatment. The sequence was obtained from a man aged 40-75 years with stage III lung adenocarcinoma. The CDR3 sequence: CASSSPQGYNQPQHF. The DNA for the CDR3 is TGTGCCAGCAGTTCCCCCCAGGGATACAATCAGCCCCAGCATTTT. Filled out from reference TRBV28 and TRBJ1-5, the complete variable domain reads DVKVTQSSRYLVKRTGEKVFLECVQDMDHENMFWYRQDPGLGLRLIYFSYDVKMKEKGDIPEGYSVSREKKERFSLILESASTNQTSMYLCASSSPQGYNQPQHFGDGTRLSIL.